This TCR beta chain appears in the sequencing data of a study of OX40 agonist ivuxolimab in advanced cancers. Study observations and caveats: Expanded clones were, on average, more numerous in CD8+ T cells than in CD4+. Clonal expansion was among the lowest in partial responders at 0.1-3.0 mg/kg, especially CD8+.

Trimming pared 0 bases from V and 2 bases from J, leaving 10 bases between. The CDR3 spans 15 residues. CDR1 is MNHEY and CDR2 is SVGAGI in the germline V gene. For this clone: The antigen is not known.

Data came from immunoSEQ multiplex PCR; TCRdb stores just in-frame clones and leaves some out. Counted here are tens of thousands of clones, around 84% occurring once; the ten biggest clones make up under 8%. Sequencing used CD4+ or CD8+ T cells sorted from blood, obtained in a trial of the OX40 agonist ivuxolimab. The receptor was derived from an adult with an advanced solid tumor such as melanoma, head and neck, liver or kidney cancer. V and J are TRBV6-5 and TRBJ1-2, with D unresolved. The CDR3 sequence: CASSYSEKTNYGYTF. The CDR3 bases are TGTGCCAGCAGTTACTCCGAGAAGACAAACTATGGCTACACCTTC.